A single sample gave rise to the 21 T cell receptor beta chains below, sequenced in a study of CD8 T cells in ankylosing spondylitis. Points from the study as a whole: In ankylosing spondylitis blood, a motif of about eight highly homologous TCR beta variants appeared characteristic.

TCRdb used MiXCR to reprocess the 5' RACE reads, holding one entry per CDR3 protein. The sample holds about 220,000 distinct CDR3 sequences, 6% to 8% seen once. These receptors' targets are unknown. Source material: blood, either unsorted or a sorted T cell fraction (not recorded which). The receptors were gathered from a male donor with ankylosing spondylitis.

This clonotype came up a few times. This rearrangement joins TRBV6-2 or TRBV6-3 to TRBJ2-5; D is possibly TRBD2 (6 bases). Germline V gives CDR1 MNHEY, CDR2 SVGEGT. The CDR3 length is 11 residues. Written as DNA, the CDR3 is TGTACAAGCGGGCCCCAAGAGACCCAGTACTTC. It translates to CTSGPQETQYF.

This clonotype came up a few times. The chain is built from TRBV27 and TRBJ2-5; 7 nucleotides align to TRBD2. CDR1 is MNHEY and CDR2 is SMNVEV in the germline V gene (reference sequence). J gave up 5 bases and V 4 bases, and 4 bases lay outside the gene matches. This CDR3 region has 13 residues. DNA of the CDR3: TGTGCCAGCAGTTCTCACGGGAGGGAGACCCAGTACTTC. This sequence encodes CASSSHGRETQYF.

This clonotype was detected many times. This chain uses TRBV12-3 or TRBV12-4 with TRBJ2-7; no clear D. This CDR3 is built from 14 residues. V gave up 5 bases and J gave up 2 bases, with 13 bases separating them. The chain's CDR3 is CASSPRVGAYEQYF. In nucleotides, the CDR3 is TGTGCCAGCAGTCCCCGGGTAGGTGCCTACGAGCAGTACTTC.

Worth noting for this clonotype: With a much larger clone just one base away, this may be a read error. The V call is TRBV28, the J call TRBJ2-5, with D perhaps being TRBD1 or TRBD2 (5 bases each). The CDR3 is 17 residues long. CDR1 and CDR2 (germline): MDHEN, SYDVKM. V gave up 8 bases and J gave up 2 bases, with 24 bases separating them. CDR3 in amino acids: CASAQGELEGYQETQYF. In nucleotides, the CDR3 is TGTGCCAGCGCCCAGGGAGAACTAGAGGGATATCAAGAGACCCAGTACTTC.

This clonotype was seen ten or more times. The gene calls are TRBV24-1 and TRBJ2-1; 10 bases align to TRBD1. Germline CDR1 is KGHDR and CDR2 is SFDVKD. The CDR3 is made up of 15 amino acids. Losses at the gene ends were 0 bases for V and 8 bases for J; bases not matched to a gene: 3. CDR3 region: CATSDLGTGVDEQFF. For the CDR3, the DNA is TGTGCCACCAGTGATTTGGGGACAGGGGTGGATGAGCAGTTCTTC.

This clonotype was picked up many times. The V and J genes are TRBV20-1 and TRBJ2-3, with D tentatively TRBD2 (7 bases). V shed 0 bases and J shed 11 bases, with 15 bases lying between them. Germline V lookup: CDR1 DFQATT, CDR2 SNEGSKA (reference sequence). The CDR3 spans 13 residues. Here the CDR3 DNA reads TGCAGTGCTAGAGAAAAGGGGGGGAGTTTGCAGTATTTT. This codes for CSAREKGGSLQYF.

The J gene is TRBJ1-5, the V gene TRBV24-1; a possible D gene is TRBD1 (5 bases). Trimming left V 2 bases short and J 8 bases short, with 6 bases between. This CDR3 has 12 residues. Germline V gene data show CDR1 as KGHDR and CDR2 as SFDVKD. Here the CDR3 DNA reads TGTGCCACCAGTGATTCCAGGGAGCCCCAGCATTTT. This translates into CATSDSREPQHF.

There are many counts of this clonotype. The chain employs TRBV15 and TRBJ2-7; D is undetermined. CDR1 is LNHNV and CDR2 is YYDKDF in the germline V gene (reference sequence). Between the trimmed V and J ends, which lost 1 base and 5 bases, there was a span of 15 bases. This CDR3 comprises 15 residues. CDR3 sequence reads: CATSRGLGPTNEQYF. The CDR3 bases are TGTGCCACCAGCAGAGGATTGGGCCCTACGAACGAGCAGTACTTC.

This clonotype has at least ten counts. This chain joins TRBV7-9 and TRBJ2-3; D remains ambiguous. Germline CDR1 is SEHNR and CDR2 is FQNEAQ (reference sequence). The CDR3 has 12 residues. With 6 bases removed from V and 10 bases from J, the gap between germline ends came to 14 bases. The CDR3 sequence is CASRLGSRAQYF. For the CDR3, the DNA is TGTGCCAGCAGGCTCGGGTCTCGGGCGCAGTATTTT.

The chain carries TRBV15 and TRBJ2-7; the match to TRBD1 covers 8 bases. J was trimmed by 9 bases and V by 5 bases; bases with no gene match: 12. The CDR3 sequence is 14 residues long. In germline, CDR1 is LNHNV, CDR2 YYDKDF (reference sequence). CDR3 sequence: CATSLTGQEAPQYF. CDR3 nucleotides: TGTGCCACCAGCCTGACGGGACAGGAGGCCCCGCAGTACTTC. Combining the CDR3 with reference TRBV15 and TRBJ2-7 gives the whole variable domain DAMVIQNPRYQVTQFGKPVTLSCSQTLNHNVMYWYQQKSSQAPKLLFHYYDKDFNNEADTPDNFQSRRPNTSFCFLDIRSPGLGDTAMYLCATSLTGQEAPQYFGPGTRLTVT.

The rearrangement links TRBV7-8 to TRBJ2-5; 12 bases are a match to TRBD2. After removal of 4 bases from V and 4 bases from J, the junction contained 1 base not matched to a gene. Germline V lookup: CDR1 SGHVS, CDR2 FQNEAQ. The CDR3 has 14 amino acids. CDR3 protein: CASSSGLAGETQYF. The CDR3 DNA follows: TGTGCCAGCAGCTCGGGACTAGCGGGAGAGACCCAGTACTTC.

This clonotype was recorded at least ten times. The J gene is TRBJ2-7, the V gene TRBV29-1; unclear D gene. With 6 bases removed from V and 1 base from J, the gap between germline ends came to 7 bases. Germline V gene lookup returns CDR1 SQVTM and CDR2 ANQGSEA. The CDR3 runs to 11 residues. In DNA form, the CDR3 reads TGCAGCGTCGCATATTCCTACGAGCAGTACTTC. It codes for CSVAYSYEQYF.

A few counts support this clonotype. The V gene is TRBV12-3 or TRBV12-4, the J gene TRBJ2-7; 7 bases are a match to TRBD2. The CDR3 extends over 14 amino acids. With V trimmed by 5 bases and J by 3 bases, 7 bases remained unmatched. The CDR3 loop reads CASSLGGDGYEQYF. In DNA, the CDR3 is TGTGCCAGCAGTCTGGGAGGGGATGGCTACGAGCAGTACTTC.

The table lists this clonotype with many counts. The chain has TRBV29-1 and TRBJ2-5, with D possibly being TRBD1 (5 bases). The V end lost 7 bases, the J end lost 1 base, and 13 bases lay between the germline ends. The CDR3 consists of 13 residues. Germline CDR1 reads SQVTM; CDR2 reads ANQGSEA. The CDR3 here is CSAGDRGQETQYF. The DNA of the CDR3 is TGCAGCGCCGGAGATAGGGGCCAAGAGACCCAGTACTTC.

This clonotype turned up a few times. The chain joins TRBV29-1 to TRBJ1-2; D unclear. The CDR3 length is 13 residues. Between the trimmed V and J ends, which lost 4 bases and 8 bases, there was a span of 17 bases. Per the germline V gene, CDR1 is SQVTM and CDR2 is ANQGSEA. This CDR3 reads CSVGTVLWGGYTF. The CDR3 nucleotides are TGCAGCGTTGGAACAGTCCTCTGGGGAGGCTACACCTTC.

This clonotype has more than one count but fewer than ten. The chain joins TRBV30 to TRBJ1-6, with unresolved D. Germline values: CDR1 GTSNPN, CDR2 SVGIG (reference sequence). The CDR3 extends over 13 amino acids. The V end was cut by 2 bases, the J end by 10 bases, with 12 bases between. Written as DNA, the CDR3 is TGTGCCTGGAGTCCCGGAGATGGCTCACCCCTCCACTTT. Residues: CAWSPGDGSPLHF.

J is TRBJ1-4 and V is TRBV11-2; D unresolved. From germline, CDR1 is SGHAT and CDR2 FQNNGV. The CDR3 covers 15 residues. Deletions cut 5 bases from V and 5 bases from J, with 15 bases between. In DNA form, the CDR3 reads TGTGCCAGCAGCCCCGGACCCCCTCGGAATGAAAAACTGTTTTTT. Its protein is CASSPGPPRNEKLFF. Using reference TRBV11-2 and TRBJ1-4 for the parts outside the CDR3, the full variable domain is EAGVAQSPRYKIIEKRQSVAFWCNPISGHATLYWYQQILGQGPKLLIQFQNNGVVDDSQLPKDRFSAERLKGVDSTLKIQPAKLEDSAVYLCASSPGPPRNEKLFFGSGTQLSVL.

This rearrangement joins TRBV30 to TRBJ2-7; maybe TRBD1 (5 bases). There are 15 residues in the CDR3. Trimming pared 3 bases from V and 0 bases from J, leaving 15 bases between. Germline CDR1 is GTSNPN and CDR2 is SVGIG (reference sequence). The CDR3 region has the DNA TGTGCCTGGAGAGGGGCGTTCATAAGCTCCTACGAGCAGTACTTC. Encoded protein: CAWRGAFISSYEQYF.

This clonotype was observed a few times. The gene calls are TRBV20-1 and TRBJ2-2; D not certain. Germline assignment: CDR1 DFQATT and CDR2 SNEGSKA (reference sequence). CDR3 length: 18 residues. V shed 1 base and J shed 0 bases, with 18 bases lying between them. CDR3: CSARGYWRLKTNTGELFF. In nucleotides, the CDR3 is TGCAGTGCTAGAGGGTATTGGCGACTGAAAACGAACACCGGGGAGCTGTTTTTT.

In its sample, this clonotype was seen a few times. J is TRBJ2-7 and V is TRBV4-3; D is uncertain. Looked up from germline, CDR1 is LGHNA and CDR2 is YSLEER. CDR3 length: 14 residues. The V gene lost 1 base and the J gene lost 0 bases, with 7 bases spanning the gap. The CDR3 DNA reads TGCGCCAGCAGCCAAGGGTTCTCCTCCTACGAGCAGTACTTC. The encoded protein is CASSQGFSSYEQYF.

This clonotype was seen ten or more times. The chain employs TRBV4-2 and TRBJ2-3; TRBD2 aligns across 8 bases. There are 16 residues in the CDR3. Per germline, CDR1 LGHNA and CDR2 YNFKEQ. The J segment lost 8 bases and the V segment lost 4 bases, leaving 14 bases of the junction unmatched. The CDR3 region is CASSPLHGGEGGTQYF. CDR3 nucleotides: TGTGCCAGCAGCCCTTTGCACGGGGGGGAAGGGGGTACGCAGTATTTT.